The rows below give T cell receptor beta chains drawn from one sample of a study of T-cell memory formation after mild COVID-19. TCRdb reprocessed the 5' RACE reads via MiXCR and lists one record per CDR3 protein. The sample shows roughly 170,000 distinct CDR3 sequences, less than 20% of them seen only once. The sample taken for sequencing was PBMCs or a T cell subset sorted from them (not recorded which). These receptors all stem from a man aged 18 to 35 who had mild COVID-19 (a few samples of this study predate the infection). Cell type and time point are not known. The CDR3 runs from the conserved cysteine through the conserved F or W. D genes are given only for firm matches. Not every row has a clone size; where given, it reads once, few, many or a size class.

>TRBJ2-5|few|TRBV5-1|-
TGCGCCAGCAGCGCGACAGACTCGCAGTACTTC
CASSATDSQYF
>TRBJ1-4|-|TRBV6-2/TRBV6-3|TRBD1
TGTGCCAGCAGACTGACAGGGAGGAGTCAAAAACTGTTTTTT
CASRLTGRSQKLFF
>TRBJ2-1|-|TRBV30|-
TGTGCCTGGAGTCTGGGAATCTACAATGAGCAGTTCTTC
CAWSLGIYNEQFF
>TRBJ1-4|many|TRBV7-2|TRBD1
TGTGCCAGCAGCCGGACAGGGATTTCCCCAAAACTGTTTTTT
CASSRTGISPKLFF
>TRBJ1-2|-|TRBV28|TRBD1
TGTGCCAGCACAAGGGACAGGGGGAACTATGGCTACACCTTC
CASTRDRGNYGYTF
>TRBJ2-2|few|TRBV25-1|-
TGTGCCAGCAGTGGAAACAGGGACAACACCGGGGAGCTGTTTTTT
CASSGNRDNTGELFF
>TRBJ2-3|many|TRBV7-2|TRBD1
TGTGCCAGCAGCTGGGACAGCTTACAAGATACGCAGTATTTT
CASSWDSLQDTQYF
>TRBJ2-7|-|TRBV9|TRBD1
TGTGCCAGCAGCGTAGGTCAGGGGGCCTACTATGAGCAGTACTTC
CASSVGQGAYYEQYF
>TRBJ2-3|-|TRBV7-9|TRBD2
TGTGCCAGCAGCGCACCACTAGCGGGGGTCACAGATACGCAGTATTTT
CASSAPLAGVTDTQYF
>TRBJ2-7|few|TRBV6-5|TRBD1
TGTGCCAGCAGAAGATGGGGACAGGGGGCCTACGAGCAGTACTTC
CASRRWGQGAYEQYF
>TRBJ1-2|-|TRBV9|-
TGTGCCAGCAGCGCTGCGTACGGGGGGGGAGACTATGGCTACACCTTC
CASSAAYGGGDYGYTF
>TRBJ2-3|-|TRBV7-3|-
TGTGCCAGCAGCTTAAGTGCGGGGCGGGGAGATACGCAGTATTTT
CASSLSAGRGDTQYF
>TRBJ2-7|many|TRBV7-8|-
TGTGCCAGCAGCCACAGGAGTCGTCACCAGTACTTC
CASSHRSRHQYF
>TRBJ2-5|few|TRBV20-1|-
TGCAGTGCTAGAAAGCCGTCTCAGCGCCTACAAGAGACCCAGTACTTC
CSARKPSQRLQETQYF
>TRBJ2-5|few|TRBV10-3|TRBD1
TGTGCCATCAGAAAGGGACAGGGGGGAGAGACCCAGTACTTC
CAIRKGQGGETQYF
>TRBJ1-4|-|TRBV7-2|-
TGTGCCAGCAGCTTATATCGTGGAACTAATGAAAAACTGTTTTTT
CASSLYRGTNEKLFF
>TRBJ1-5|-|TRBV2|TRBD1
TGTGCCACTAAGGGACAGGGGTATCAGCCCCAGCATTTT
CATKGQGYQPQHF
>TRBJ2-5|-|TRBV28|-
TGTGCCAGCAGTCCAGGCACAACAGAGACCCAGTACTTC
CASSPGTTETQYF
>TRBJ2-7|-|TRBV5-1|-
TGCGCCAGCAGGAGATCACAGAACTACGAGCAGTACTTC
CASRRSQNYEQYF
>TRBJ1-1|few|TRBV7-9|TRBD1
TGTGCCAGCAGCCGAAGCGGGACAGGGTCGGATGAAGCTTTCTTT
CASSRSGTGSDEAFF
>TRBJ2-5|once|TRBV11-1|TRBD2
TGTGCCAGCAGCTTTGGGGGGGAGAGAGAGACCCAGTACTTC
CASSFGGERETQYF
>TRBJ1-2|-|TRBV20-1|-
TGCAGTGCTAGGGAGCCCCTTAACTATGGCTACACCTTC
CSAREPLNYGYTF
>TRBJ2-3|few|TRBV5-1|-
TGCGCCAGCAGCTTGGGAACAGAGACAGATACGCAGTATTTT
CASSLGTETDTQYF
>TRBJ2-1|-|TRBV29-1|-
TGCAGCGTTGAACTCAATGAGCAGTTCTTC
CSVELNEQFF
>TRBJ1-5|-|TRBV7-8|TRBD1
TGTGCCAGCAGCTTATTTGCCAGGGGGGTAGGTCAGCCCCAGCATTTT
CASSLFARGVGQPQHF
>TRBJ2-1|few|TRBV5-1|-
TGCGCCAGCAGCTTATGGGACCCGTCCCTTGTCAATGAGCAGTTCTTC
CASSLWDPSLVNEQFF
>TRBJ2-7|few|TRBV5-1|TRBD1
TGCGCCACCGCACCCACAGGGGGCTCCTACGAGCAGTACTTC
CATAPTGGSYEQYF
>TRBJ1-1|-|TRBV5-1|-
TGCGCCAGCAGCTTGGGCCAGGGTACGAACACTGAAGCTTTCTTT
CASSLGQGTNTEAFF
>TRBJ2-5|few|TRBV5-1|TRBD1
TGCGCCAGCAGCTTGCAGGGGGTCGAAGAGACCCAGTACTTC
CASSLQGVEETQYF
>TRBJ1-2|-|TRBV9|TRBD1
TGTGCCAGCAGCCCCCGGGACAGGGGTGATGGCTACACCTTC
CASSPRDRGDGYTF
>TRBJ1-2|few|TRBV7-2|TRBD1
TGTGCCAGCACCCTGGACAGGGGGGGTGGCTACACCTTC
CASTLDRGGGYTF
>TRBJ2-3|few|TRBV9|-
TGTGCCAGCAGCCGGGGGCGGAACACAGATACGCAGTATTTT
CASSRGRNTDTQYF
>TRBJ2-5|-|TRBV5-1|TRBD1
TGCGCCAGCAGTCACGGGGACAGTGGGGCTGAGACCCAGTACTTC
CASSHGDSGAETQYF
>TRBJ2-5|few|TRBV5-1|TRBD2
TGCGCCAGCACCCTGGGAAGCGGGGGGGCGGAGACCCAGTACTTC
CASTLGSGGAETQYF
>TRBJ1-2|few|TRBV20-1|-
TGCAGTGCGACGACAGAGCCAGGCTACACCTTC
CSATTEPGYTF
>TRBJ1-1|-|TRBV6-2/TRBV6-3|-
TGTGCCAGCAGAACCCGACCGGGGAACACTGAAGCTTTCTTT
CASRTRPGNTEAFF
>TRBJ1-1|few|TRBV10-3|-
TGTGCCATCAGTGAGGGCCCTGCGGGGGGTCGGCGTGAAGCTTTCTTT
CAISEGPAGGRREAFF
>TRBJ2-2|few|TRBV12-3/TRBV12-4|TRBD1
TGTGCCAGCAGGATGACAGGGTCCGGGGAGCTGTTTTTT
CASRMTGSGELFF
>TRBJ1-2|-|TRBV20-1|-
TGCAGTGCTAGAGGCCGGGCCTACGACTATGGCTACACCTTC
CSARGRAYDYGYTF
>TRBJ2-3|few|TRBV2|-
TGTGCCAGCACCGCAGGGTCAGATCCGCAGTATTTT
CASTAGSDPQYF
>TRBJ1-5|-|TRBV12-3/TRBV12-4|-
TGTGCCAGCAGGATTACCCGACCTGGTCAGCCCCAGCATTTT
CASRITRPGQPQHF
>TRBJ2-1|-|TRBV12-3/TRBV12-4|TRBD2
TGTGCCAGCACCGTACTAGCGGTTTATGAGCAGTTCTTC
CASTVLAVYEQFF
>TRBJ2-3|few|TRBV6-5|-
TGTGCCAGCAGACCCGAGCGGGCGGGCACAGATACGCAGTATTTT
CASRPERAGTDTQYF
>TRBJ2-3|many|TRBV20-1|-
TGCAGTGCTAGAGGGTCGTGGGATACGCAGTATTTT
CSARGSWDTQYF
>TRBJ1-2|many|TRBV20-1|-
TGCAGTGCTAGAGATCGGACCATACCCCTTGCTAACTATGGCTACACCTTC
CSARDRTIPLANYGYTF
>TRBJ2-1|few|TRBV7-2|TRBD1
TGTGCCAGCAGGGACAGGGCCTCCTACAATGAGCAGTTCTTC
CASRDRASYNEQFF
>TRBJ1-6|few|TRBV9|TRBD1
TGTGCCAGCGGACAGGGGGTTCCGCCCCTCCACTTT
CASGQGVPPLHF
>TRBJ2-3|medium-sized|TRBV29-1|-
TGCAGCGTTTCAAGGGGGAGGGGCACAGATACGCAGTATTTT
CSVSRGRGTDTQYF
>TRBJ1-1|once|TRBV20-1|-
TGCAGTGCTGGGTTGAACAGGGTCCCTGAAGCTTTCTTT
CSAGLNRVPEAFF
>TRBJ2-7|few|TRBV7-3|-
TGTGCCAGCAGCTTAAGCTACAACTACGAGCAGTACTTC
CASSLSYNYEQYF
>TRBJ2-1|few|TRBV7-2|TRBD2
TGTGCCAGCAGCTTAGTCGGGAGGTCCTACAATGAGCAGTTCTTC
CASSLVGRSYNEQFF
>TRBJ2-1|few|TRBV29-1|TRBD1
TGCAGCGTTGAAGGGGACAGGGGGCCGAATGAGCAGTTCTTC
CSVEGDRGPNEQFF
>TRBJ1-1|-|TRBV20-1|-
TGCAGTGTAAGAGTGCAGCAGGGGAAAGGGTACACTGAAGCTTTCTTT
CSVRVQQGKGYTEAFF
>TRBJ2-3|few|TRBV7-2|-
TGTGCCAGCAGCTTAGCCATCCAAGCAGATACGCAGTATTTT
CASSLAIQADTQYF
>TRBJ2-3|many|TRBV15|-
TGTGCCACCAGCAGAGTACGGGGGGCGCCGGACGGCACAGATACGCAGTATTTT
CATSRVRGAPDGTDTQYF
>TRBJ2-1|few|TRBV20-1|-
TGCAGTGCTAGAGAGCGCGGACGGAGCTTTGAGGATGAGCAGTTCTTC
CSARERGRSFEDEQFF
>TRBJ1-2|few|TRBV2|-
TGTGCCAGCAGTCCGACGGGGGTGGCGGGCGGCTACACCTTC
CASSPTGVAGGYTF
>TRBJ2-3|-|TRBV3-1|TRBD2
TGTGCCAGCAGCCAAGGGCTAGCGGGGGGCGGAACCACAGATACGCAGTATTTT
CASSQGLAGGGTTDTQYF